The 23 T cell receptor beta chains in this list originate from one sample, sequenced in a study of T cell responses to AZD1222 COVID-19 vaccine. Profiling relied on immunoSEQ multiplex PCR, and the TCRdb table lists in-frame clones only, not all of them. The sample contains some 120,000 clones, around 90% of which appear only once. This material consisted of peripheral blood, taken on day 0 of AZD1222 vaccination. These receptors were taken from an adult in good health.

The chain combines TRBV5-1 with TRBJ2-1; D ambiguous. V was clipped by 5 bases and J by 9 bases, with 12 bases between them. Germline loops: CDR1 SGHRS, CDR2 YFSETQ. The CDR3 totals 12 residues. CDR3 in DNA: TGCGCCAGCAGTCCAAACTTGTCTGAGCAGTTCTTC. It yields the protein CASSPNLSEQFF.

This sequence joins TRBV3-1 (or the pseudogene TRBV3-2) and TRBJ2-3; 14 bases match TRBD2. The CDR3 is 16 amino acids. Trimming cost V 6 bases and J 1 base; bases outside gene matches: 3. CDR1 and CDR2 from the germline V gene are LGHDT and YNNKEL (reference sequence). In DNA, the CDR3 is TGTGCCAGCAGTCCGGGACTAGCGGGAGGCACAGATACGCAGTATTTT. As protein: CASSPGLAGGTDTQYF.

The V call is TRBV21-1, the J call TRBJ2-1; the D segment call TRBD2 is taken from the table without a DNA check. TRBV21-1 is a known pseudogene. This CDR3 contains 19 residues. In nucleotides, the CDR3 is TGTGCCAGCAACAACCTAGCGGGAGGAGGGAGGGCCTCCTACAATGAGCAGTTCTTC. Translation: CASNNLAGGGRASYNEQFF.

CDR3 DNA: TGTGCCAGTGGGGTGGGGGGACCAACCTACGAGCAGTACTTC. This translates into CASGVGGPTYEQYF. The rearrangement joins TRBV19 to TRBJ2-7; D might be TRBD2 (6 bases). Per the germline V gene, CDR1 is LNHDA and CDR2 is SQIVND (reference sequence). V was pared by 8 bases and J by 2 bases, with 16 bases between. This CDR3 contains 14 residues. Drawing the rest from reference TRBV19 and TRBJ2-7, the complete variable domain is DGGITQSPKYLFRKEGQNVTLSCEQNLNHDAMYWYRQDPGQGLRLIYYSQIVNDFQKGDIAEGYSVSREKKESFPLTVTSAQKNPTAFYLCASGVGGPTYEQYFGPGTRLTVT.

The chain uses TRBV6-1 and TRBJ2-7, with 7 nucleotides matching TRBD2. The CDR3 runs 13 residues. CDR1 and CDR2 (germline): MNHNS, SASEGT. J gave up 10 bases and V 2 bases, and 8 bases lay outside the gene matches. Here the CDR3 DNA reads TGTGCCAGCAGTGAACTGGGGGGGGTTCCTCAGTACTTC. This codes for CASSELGGVPQYF.

This chain links TRBV2 with TRBJ1-5, with D perhaps TRBD1 (5 bases). This CDR3 comprises 14 residues. The V gene lost 7 bases and the J gene lost 4 bases, with 14 bases spanning the gap. CDR1 SNHLY and CDR2 FYNNEI come from the germline V gene. The CDR3 DNA reads as TGTGCCAGCACCTCGGGACGGCGGAATCAGCCCCAGCATTTT. Encoded protein: CASTSGRRNQPQHF.

This chain connects TRBV12-5 to TRBJ2-1, with 8 bases aligning to TRBD1. This CDR3 contains 15 residues. The germline gives CDR1 LGHNT, CDR2 FRNRAP. Germline trimming cut 4 bases from V and 4 bases from J; bases unmatched to any gene: 6. The DNA for the CDR3 is TGTGCTAGTGGTTACGGGACAGGCTTGTACAATGAGCAGTTCTTC. Translation gives CASGYGTGLYNEQFF.

This clone has only one observation. The rearrangement joins TRBV5-4 to TRBJ1-4; D is ambiguous. The CDR3 is made up of 13 amino acids. Per the germline V gene, CDR1 is SGHNT and CDR2 is YYREEE (reference sequence). Trimming left V 4 bases short and J 4 bases short, with 8 bases between. The CDR3 coding sequence is TGTGCCAGCAGCGGCGGGAGTAATGAAAAACTGTTTTTT. Protein product: CASSGGSNEKLFF.

The chain is built from TRBV2 and TRBJ1-1; 10 bases are a match to TRBD1. Germline V gene sequence: CDR1 SNHLY, CDR2 FYNNEI. The CDR3 extends over 14 amino acids. V was pared by 6 bases and J by 3 bases, with 4 bases of the junction left unmatched. The CDR3 region has the DNA TGTGCCAGCAGAGTTGGACAGGGGGACACTGAAGCTTTCTTT. Translation gives CASRVGQGDTEAFF.

V usage is TRBV19 and J usage is TRBJ2-1; maybe TRBD2 (7 bases). This CDR3 has 15 amino acids. CDR1 and CDR2 (germline): LNHDA, SQIVND (reference sequence). The V end lost 7 bases, the J end lost 4 bases, and 17 bases lay between the germline ends. CDR3 nucleotide sequence: TGTGCCAGTATCCCCTGGGGAGGGGGTTACAATGAGCAGTTCTTC. It is translated as CASIPWGGGYNEQFF.

This clone was counted a single time. V usage is TRBV6-6 and J usage is TRBJ1-2; no definite D call. The CDR3 is made up of 14 amino acids. Trimming left V 2 bases short and J 9 bases short, with 16 bases between. Per the germline V gene, CDR1 is MNHNY and CDR2 is SVGAGI (reference sequence). CDR3 coding DNA: TGTGCCAGCAGTTACACTTCAGAGCCTGGTAGCTACACCTTC. It encodes CASSYTSEPGSYTF.

The chain links TRBV6-2 or TRBV6-3 to TRBJ2-7; the D is unclear. Germline loops: CDR1 MNHEY, CDR2 SVGEGT. The length of the CDR3 is 13 residues. The V and J ends lost 0 bases and 5 bases respectively, with 8 bases between them. CDR3 loop: CASSYSLSDEQYF. The CDR3 nucleotides read TGTGCCAGCAGTTACTCATTATCCGACGAGCAGTACTTC.

This clone was observed once. CDR3 sequence: CASSPRRGAQPQHF. The CDR3 nucleotides are TGTGCCAGCAGCCCCCGCCGGGGGGCTCAGCCCCAGCATTTT. The V and J genes are TRBV7-8 and TRBJ1-5, with D possibly TRBD1 on 6 matching bases. CDR1 SGHVS and CDR2 FQNEAQ come from the germline V gene. Trimming took off 5 bases at V and 6 bases at J, with 14 bases between the two ends. This CDR3 comprises 14 residues.

The chain carries TRBV10-3 and TRBJ2-2; no reliable D call. Per germline, CDR1 ENHRY and CDR2 SYGVKD. This CDR3 comprises 15 residues. Trimming left V 0 bases short and J 1 base short, with 6 bases between. As DNA, the CDR3 is TGTGCCATCAGTGAGTCGGGCGAGAACACCGGGGAGCTGTTTTTT. This translates into CAISESGENTGELFF.

V gene TRBV4-3 combines with J gene TRBJ1-6; tentative D call: TRBD1 (5 bases). CDR1 and CDR2 (germline): LGHNA, YSLEER. The CDR3 has 16 amino acids. Trimming took off 0 bases at V and 7 bases at J, with 13 bases between the two ends. In DNA, the CDR3 is TGCGCCAGCAGCCAAGACCCCGGGGGACCGAATTCACCCCTCCACTTT. It encodes CASSQDPGGPNSPLHF.

The chain uses TRBV7-9 and TRBJ1-3, with D unresolved. Trimming left V 6 bases short and J 1 base short, with 13 bases between. Per the germline V gene, CDR1 is SEHNR and CDR2 is FQNEAQ (reference sequence). This CDR3 region has 15 residues. DNA of the CDR3: TGTGCCAGCAGTTCCCCCGGGCTATCTGGAAACACCATATATTTT. This codes for CASSSPGLSGNTIYF. The entire variable domain, with the rest obtained from reference TRBV7-9 and TRBJ1-3, is as follows: DTGVSQNPRHKITKRGQNVTFRCDPISEHNRLYWYRQTLGQGPEFLTYFQNEAQLEKSRLLSDRFSAERPKGSFSTLEIQRTEQGDSAMYLCASSSPGLSGNTIYFGEGSWLTVV.

The chain joins TRBV6-5 to TRBJ1-1; D not resolved. This CDR3 has 16 residues. Germline V gives CDR1 MNHEY, CDR2 SVGAGI. Trimming removed 0 bases from V and 1 base from J, with 12 bases in between. The CDR3: CASSYSTPVGNTEAFF. As DNA, the CDR3 is TGTGCCAGCAGTTACTCGACCCCCGTGGGGAACACTGAAGCTTTCTTT.

The CDR3 nucleotides are TGTGCCAGCAGTCGTTACCTTGAGGCTTTCTTT. It is translated as CASSRYLEAFF. V usage is TRBV6-5 and J usage is TRBJ1-1; D not resolved. The CDR3 sequence is 11 residues long. Germline CDR1 reads MNHEY; CDR2 reads SVGAGI. V dropped 5 bases and J dropped 11 bases, with 12 bases sitting between them.

The J gene is TRBJ1-3, the V gene TRBV5-6; D may be TRBD1 (6 bases). Germline CDR1 SGHDT, CDR2 YYEEEE. The CDR3 sequence is 15 residues long. Trimming removed 3 bases at V and 5 bases at J, with 15 bases between. Here the CDR3 reads CASSYFGTNRNTIYF. The CDR3 bases are TGTGCCAGCAGCTACTTCGGGACAAACCGAAACACCATATATTTT.

The chain employs TRBV5-4 and TRBJ2-1; D unresolved. The CDR3 is 12 residues long. Germline V gene sequence: CDR1 SGHNT, CDR2 YYREEE (reference sequence). Trimming took off 2 bases at V and 10 bases at J, with 10 bases between the two ends. The CDR3 is CASSFFGNEQFF. CDR3 DNA sequence: TGTGCCAGCAGCTTTTTCGGAAACGAGCAGTTCTTC.

J is TRBJ2-3 and V is TRBV4-1; the match to TRBD2 covers 7 bases. The CDR3 is made up of 15 amino acids. CDR1 is MGHRA and CDR2 is YSYEKL in the germline V gene. Trimming removed 1 base from V and 6 bases from J; junction bases left unmatched: 7. The CDR3 bases are TGCGCCAGCAGCCAAGGGATGGCGGGAGCGGATACGCAGTATTTT. This encodes CASSQGMAGADTQYF.

The gene calls are TRBV5-6 and TRBJ2-7; possibly TRBD2 for D (6 bases). Germline V CDR1 and CDR2: SGHDT, YYEEEE. Trimming stripped 0 bases from V and 0 bases from J, with 13 bases between. The CDR3 is made up of 16 amino acids. The CDR3 here is CASSLDRDGGSYEQYF. DNA for the CDR3: TGTGCCAGCAGCTTGGACCGGGACGGGGGCTCCTACGAGCAGTACTTC.

Comments on this clone: This sample also contains other DNA sequences that code for the same CDR3. V gene TRBV5-6 combines with J gene TRBJ2-7; maybe TRBD1 (5 bases). Germline assignment: CDR1 SGHDT and CDR2 YYEEEE. The CDR3 length is 14 residues. V was clipped by 0 bases and J by 0 bases, with 7 bases between them. The DNA of the CDR3 is TGTGCCAGCAGCTTGGGGGGCAGCTCCTACGAGCAGTACTTC. Protein product: CASSLGGSSYEQYF. Complete variable domain (other parts from reference TRBV5-6 and TRBJ2-7): DAGVTQSPTHLIKTRGQQVTLRCSPKSGHDTVSWYQQALGQGPQFIFQYYEEEERQRGNFPDRFSGHQFPNYSSELNVNALLLGDSALYLCASSLGGSSYEQYFGPGTRLTVT.